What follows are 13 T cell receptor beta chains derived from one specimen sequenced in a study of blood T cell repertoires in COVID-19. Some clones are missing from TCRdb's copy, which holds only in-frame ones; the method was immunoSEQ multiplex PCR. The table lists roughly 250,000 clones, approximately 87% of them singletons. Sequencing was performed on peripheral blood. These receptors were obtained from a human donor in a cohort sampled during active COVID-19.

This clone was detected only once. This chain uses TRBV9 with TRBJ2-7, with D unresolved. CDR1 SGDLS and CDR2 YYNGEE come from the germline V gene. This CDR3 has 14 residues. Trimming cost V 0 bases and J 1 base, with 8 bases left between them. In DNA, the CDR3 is TGTGCCAGCAGCGTAGCCAGCGTATCCTACGAGCAGTACTTC. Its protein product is CASSVASVSYEQYF.

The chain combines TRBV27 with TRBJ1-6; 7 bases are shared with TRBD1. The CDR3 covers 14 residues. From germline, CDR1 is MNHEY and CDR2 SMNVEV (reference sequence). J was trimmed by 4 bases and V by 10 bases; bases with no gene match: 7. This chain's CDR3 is CATKTGQYNSPLHF. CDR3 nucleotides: TGTGCCACCAAAACGGGACAGTATAATTCACCCCTCCACTTT.

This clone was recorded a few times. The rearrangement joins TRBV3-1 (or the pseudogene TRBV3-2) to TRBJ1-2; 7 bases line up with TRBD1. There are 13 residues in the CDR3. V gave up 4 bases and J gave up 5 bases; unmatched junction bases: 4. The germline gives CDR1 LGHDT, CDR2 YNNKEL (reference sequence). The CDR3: CASSLGQLYGYTF. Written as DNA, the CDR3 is TGTGCCAGCAGCCTGGGACAGCTTTATGGCTACACCTTC.

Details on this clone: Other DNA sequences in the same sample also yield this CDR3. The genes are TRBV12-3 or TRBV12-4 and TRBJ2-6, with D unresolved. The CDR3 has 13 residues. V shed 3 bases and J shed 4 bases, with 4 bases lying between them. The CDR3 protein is CASSFSGANVLTF. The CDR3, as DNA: TGTGCCAGCAGTTTCTCCGGGGCCAACGTCCTGACTTTC.

Here the CDR3 DNA reads TGTGCCAGCACAGCGGAGCGGGGGCAGACCCAGTACTTC. Residues: CASTAERGQTQYF. The chain uses TRBV2 and TRBJ2-5; TRBD2 matches 8 bases. The CDR3 length is 13 residues. The germline V gene encodes CDR1 SNHLY and CDR2 FYNNEI. J lost 6 bases, V lost 7 bases, and 7 bases had no gene match.

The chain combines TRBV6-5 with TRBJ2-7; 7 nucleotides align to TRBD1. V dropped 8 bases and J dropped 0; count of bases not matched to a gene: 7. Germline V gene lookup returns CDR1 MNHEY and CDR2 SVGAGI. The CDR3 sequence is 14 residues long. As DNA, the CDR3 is TGTGCCAGCGCCCCTAGGGGGCCCTCCTACGAGCAGTACTTC. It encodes CASAPRGPSYEQYF.

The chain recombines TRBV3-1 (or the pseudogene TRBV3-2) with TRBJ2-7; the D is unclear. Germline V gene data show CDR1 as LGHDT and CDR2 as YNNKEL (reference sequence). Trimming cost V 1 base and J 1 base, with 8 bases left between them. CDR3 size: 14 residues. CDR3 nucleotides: TGTGCCAGCAGCCAAGTCGGTAGATCCTACGAGCAGTACTTC. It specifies CASSQVGRSYEQYF.

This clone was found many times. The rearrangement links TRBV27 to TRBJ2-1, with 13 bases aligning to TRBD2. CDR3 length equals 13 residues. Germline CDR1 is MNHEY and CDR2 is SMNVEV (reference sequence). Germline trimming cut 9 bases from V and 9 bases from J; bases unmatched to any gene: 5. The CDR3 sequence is CASERLAGGEQFF. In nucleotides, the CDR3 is TGTGCCAGTGAGAGACTAGCGGGAGGTGAGCAGTTCTTC.

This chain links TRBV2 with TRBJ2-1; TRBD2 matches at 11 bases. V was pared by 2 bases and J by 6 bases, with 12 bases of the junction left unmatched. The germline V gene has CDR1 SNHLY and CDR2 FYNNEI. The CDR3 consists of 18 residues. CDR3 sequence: CASSETQGRLAGGNEQFF. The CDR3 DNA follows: TGTGCCAGCAGTGAAACCCAGGGGCGGCTAGCGGGAGGCAATGAGCAGTTCTTC.

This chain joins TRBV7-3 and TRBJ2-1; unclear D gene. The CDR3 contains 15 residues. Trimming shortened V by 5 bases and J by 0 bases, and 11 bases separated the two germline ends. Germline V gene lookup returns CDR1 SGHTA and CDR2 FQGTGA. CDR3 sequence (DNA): TGTGCCAGCAGCCCGGGTGTCCGCTCCTACAATGAGCAGTTCTTC. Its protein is CASSPGVRSYNEQFF. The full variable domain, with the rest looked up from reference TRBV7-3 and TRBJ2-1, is GAGVSQTPSNKVTEKGKYVELRCDPISGHTALYWYRQSLGQGPEFLIYFQGTGAADDSGLPNDRFFAVRPEGSVSTLKIQRTERGDSAVYLCASSPGVRSYNEQFFGPGTRLTVL.

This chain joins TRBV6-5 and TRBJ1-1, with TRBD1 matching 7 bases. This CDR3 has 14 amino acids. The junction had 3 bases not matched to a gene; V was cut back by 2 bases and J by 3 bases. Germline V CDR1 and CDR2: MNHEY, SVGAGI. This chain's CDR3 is CASSYQGVHTEAFF. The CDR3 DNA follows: TGTGCCAGCAGTTACCAGGGGGTCCACACTGAAGCTTTCTTT.

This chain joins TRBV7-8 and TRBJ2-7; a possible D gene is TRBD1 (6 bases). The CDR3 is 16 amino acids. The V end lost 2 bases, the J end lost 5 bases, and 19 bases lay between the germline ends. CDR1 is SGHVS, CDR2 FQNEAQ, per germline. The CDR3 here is CASSLTQGRRGDEQYF. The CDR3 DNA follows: TGTGCCAGCAGCTTAACCCAGGGGCGTCGGGGAGACGAGCAGTACTTC.

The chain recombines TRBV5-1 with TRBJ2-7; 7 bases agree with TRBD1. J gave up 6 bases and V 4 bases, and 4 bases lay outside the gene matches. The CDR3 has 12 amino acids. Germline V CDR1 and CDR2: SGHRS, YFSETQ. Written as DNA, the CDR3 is TGCGCCAGCAGCGCCGACAGGGTCGAGCAGTACTTC. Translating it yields CASSADRVEQYF.